This TCR beta chain was recovered during a study of blood T cell repertoires in COVID-19. Whole-study context: Sites in the United States, Italy and Spain provided acute and convalescent COVID-19 samples.

The sample holds a few counts of this clone. This CDR3 region has 14 residues. V lost 6 bases to trimming and J lost 5 bases; unmatched junction nucleotides: 10. The germline V gene encodes CDR1 SGHAT and CDR2 FQNNGV. The assay was immunoSEQ multiplex PCR, and TCRdb's table has in-frame clones only and misses some. The sample holds about 190,000 clones, less than 80% seen once. The chain links TRBV11-2 to TRBJ2-7, with 7 bases fitting TRBD1. Input material: peripheral blood. The source is a man aged 50 to 59 who had recovered from COVID-19. CDR3 sequence (DNA): TGTGCCAGCAGACCAAACAGGGGCCCCCACGAGCAGTACTTC. Translation gives CASRPNRGPHEQYF.